This is a list of T cell receptor beta chains from one sample in a study of identical twins. From the 5' RACE reads, TCRdb called clonotypes with MiXCR, one entry per CDR3 protein. This sample yields 690,000 or so distinct CDR3 sequences, of which more than 6.5% are seen a single time; roughly 0.97% belongs to the top ten. Another study also made use of these data, one on yellow fever vaccine responses in identical twins.

Sequenced input: PBMCs. The receptors were sampled from a woman aged 18-29 years in good health. The conserved cysteine and the conserved F or W are not part of the CDR3 here. A clone size is listed for some rows: how often the clone was seen (once, few, many), or a class if it is expanded.

clone size	V gene	J gene	CDR3 protein
few	TRBV6-1	TRBJ1-2	ASRVTSGANYGYT
NA	TRBV14	TRBJ2-7	ASSQVWDRENEQY
NA	TRBV2	TRBJ2-1	ASTATGTSGVNEQF
few	TRBV20-1	TRBJ2-5	SALLRSVGETQY
few	TRBV7-2	TRBJ2-7	ASSLSPTGYTQY
many	TRBV6-4	TRBJ1-2	ASSEGTATGYT
NA	TRBV9	TRBJ2-3	ASSVYPSGTHPDTQY
few	TRBV5-5	TRBJ2-2	ASSLSGYTGELF
few	TRBV9	TRBJ1-1	ASSVASRDTEAF
few	TRBV27	TRBJ2-1	ASSLTIAGGDEQF
NA	TRBV20-1	TRBJ2-3	SAMTGDTYTDTQY
many	TRBV24-1	TRBJ2-1	ATSDHNRGGDYNEQF
few	TRBV20-1	TRBJ2-1	SARWLAINEQF
many	TRBV10-2	TRBJ2-5	ATAPLTEKETQY
many	TRBV24-1	TRBJ1-1	ATSDHRQNTEAF
NA	TRBV10-3	TRBJ2-1	AISAGTSGRDEQF
few	TRBV7-8	TRBJ2-1	ASSLGTSAYNEQF
NA	TRBV6-2/TRBV6-3	TRBJ2-7	ASSPTLLGSGGAYEQY
few	TRBV29-1	TRBJ2-1	SAGTTNYNEQF
NA	TRBV24-1	TRBJ1-3	ATPLRCTIFAGNTIY
NA	TRBV3-1	TRBJ2-5	ATSQEGGFGETQY
many	TRBV10-3	TRBJ2-6	AISPRIPKTSGRPGANVLT
NA	TRBV28	TRBJ1-2	ASSSIDNYGYT
NA	TRBV7-8	TRBJ2-7	ASSLDSGGQYEQY
few	TRBV15	TRBJ2-7	ATSPGPFSYEQY
many	TRBV6-4	TRBJ2-3	ASSDGTGGTDTQY
few	TRBV9	TRBJ2-3	ASSPREGRMDTQY
NA	TRBV7-8	TRBJ1-4	ASSLVGGDEKLF
NA	TRBV28	TRBJ2-1	ASSLLETSGIHSYNEQF
few	TRBV10-3	TRBJ2-3	ATRMGASTDTQY
NA	TRBV3-1	TRBJ2-7	ASSFPGRYEQY
NA	TRBV3-1	TRBJ2-1	ASSRSGETYNEQF
NA	TRBV7-9	TRBJ2-1	ASSFVPSGGGEQF
NA	TRBV10-3	TRBJ2-1	AIRSVVEEGNEQF
NA	TRBV11-2	TRBJ2-3	ASWFQQVASGSPTDTQY
many	TRBV12-3/TRBV12-4	TRBJ2-5	ASSLQTGGQETQY
few	TRBV5-1	TRBJ2-5	ASSPWDGQQETQY
NA	TRBV10-3	TRBJ2-1	AISGAGKWDNEQF
many	TRBV15	TRBJ2-1	ATSYLDRGYNEQF
many	TRBV11-2	TRBJ2-1	ASSDWDRAL
few	TRBV6-2/TRBV6-3	TRBJ1-4	ASSPTAEKLF
many	TRBV20-1	TRBJ2-5	SARDYTETQY
few	TRBV10-3	TRBJ2-5	AIREPGLIETQY
NA	TRBV29-1	TRBJ1-1	SVAGMEAF
few	TRBV7-3	TRBJ2-7	ASSPLPGQGHEQY
few	TRBV27	TRBJ1-4	ASMTVSKWGEKLF
once	TRBV27	TRBJ2-7	ARTLTSGGRYEQY
few	TRBV7-2	TRBJ2-1	ASSSLGIEQF
NA	TRBV6-5	TRBJ2-7	ASSYATGTYEQY
few	TRBV29-1	TRBJ2-7	SVEWKGDYAYEQY
few	TRBV10-3	TRBJ2-3	AISDYSTDTQY
few	TRBV7-2	TRBJ1-6	ASSLVEVLHSPLH